The next 32 T cell receptor beta chains were all read from a single sample in a study of blood T cell repertoires in COVID-19. The repertoire was sequenced with immunoSEQ multiplex PCR; TCRdb's copy has only in-frame clones and lacks some. The sample has 200,000 to 300,000 clones, roughly nine tenths seen once. Specimen: peripheral blood. Receptors originate from a man aged 18 to 29 with active or convalescent COVID-19.

This clone showed up just once. This chain uses TRBV4-1 with TRBJ2-1, with D possibly TRBD2 on 6 matching bases. V was trimmed by 1 base and J by 4 bases, leaving 14 bases between them. Germline V gene sequence: CDR1 MGHRA, CDR2 YSYEKL. This CDR3 contains 16 residues. In DNA form, the CDR3 reads TGCGCCAGCAGCCAAGGGTCTAGCGAACTATACAATGAGCAGTTCTTC. It codes for CASSQGSSELYNEQFF.

The chain is built from TRBV7-8 and TRBJ1-2, with 7 bases that match TRBD1. The CDR3 length is 14 residues. Per germline, CDR1 SGHVS and CDR2 FQNEAQ. J lost 8 bases, V lost 5 bases, and 11 bases had no gene match. CDR3 sequence reads: CASSAWDSSEGYTF. The CDR3 DNA sequence: TGTGCCAGCAGCGCCTGGGACAGTTCTGAGGGCTACACCTTC.

The V gene is TRBV5-1, the J gene TRBJ2-1; D gene uncertain. Germline V gene data show CDR1 as SGHRS and CDR2 as YFSETQ. The V and J ends lost 0 bases and 4 bases respectively, with 14 bases between them. The CDR3 runs 16 residues. CDR3 DNA sequence: TGCGCCAGCAGCTTGGCCGCGACTCTGTTGTACAATGAGCAGTTCTTC. This codes for CASSLAATLLYNEQFF.

This sequence joins TRBV19 and TRBJ1-4, with D maybe TRBD1 (6 bases). V shed 5 bases and J shed 4 bases, with 14 bases lying between them. The germline V gene has CDR1 LNHDA and CDR2 SQIVND (reference sequence). This CDR3 spans 15 amino acids. The CDR3 spells CASSVLGAGNEKLFF. As DNA, the CDR3 is TGTGCCAGTAGTGTCCTGGGGGCCGGTAATGAAAAACTGTTTTTT.

The V call is TRBV5-8, the J call TRBJ2-1; 16 nucleotides agree with TRBD2. The length of the CDR3 is 18 residues. Trimming removed 3 bases from V and 3 bases from J; junction bases left unmatched: 6. In germline, CDR1 is SGHTS, CDR2 YDEGEE. The CDR3: CASSSGTSGRALYNEQFF. CDR3 DNA sequence: TGTGCCAGCAGCTCCGGGACTAGCGGGAGGGCCCTCTACAATGAGCAGTTCTTC.

This clone was recorded a few times. J is TRBJ1-1 and V is TRBV13; weak D call: TRBD1 (6 bases). Germline V gene sequence: CDR1 PRHDT, CDR2 FYEKMQ (reference sequence). Trimming took off 7 bases at V and 6 bases at J, with 18 bases between the two ends. This CDR3 is built from 14 residues. As DNA, the CDR3 is TGTGCCAGCACTCTCCACCGGGGGGCGGCTGAAGCTTTCTTT. Translated, it gives CASTLHRGAAEAFF.

This clone was picked up a small number of times. Other DNA sequences from this sample encode an identical CDR3 as well. This chain links TRBV5-1 with TRBJ1-4; 10 bases are a match to TRBD1. The CDR3 consists of 14 residues. V gave up 4 bases and J gave up 5 bases; unmatched junction bases: 2. The germline V gene has CDR1 SGHRS and CDR2 YFSETQ. This chain's CDR3 is CASSPGQGNEKLFF. For the CDR3, the DNA is TGCGCCAGCAGCCCGGGACAGGGGAATGAAAAACTGTTTTTT.

This clone was recorded once. The J gene is TRBJ2-2, the V gene TRBV18; D ambiguous. V was shortened by 3 bases and J by 4 bases, with 3 bases between the two germline ends. Germline assignment: CDR1 KGHSH and CDR2 LQKENI. The CDR3 is made up of 12 amino acids. The CDR3: CASSPRTGELFF. CDR3 bases: TGTGCCAGCTCACCCCGCACCGGGGAGCTGTTTTTT.

The chain joins TRBV10-3 to TRBJ1-2, with 11 bases that match TRBD1. This CDR3 has 16 amino acids. Trimming cost V 4 bases and J 7 bases; bases outside gene matches: 11. From germline, CDR1 is ENHRY and CDR2 SYGVKD. The CDR3 DNA sequence: TGTGCCATCAGTGCAGCTGGACAGGGGGCCAGTGGTGGCTACACCTTC. It yields the protein CAISAAGQGASGGYTF.

For the CDR3, the DNA is TGTGCCAGCAGCGCGAGACTAGCGGGGGGCGTGGATGAGCAGTTCTTC. The encoded protein is CASSARLAGGVDEQFF. V usage is TRBV9 and J usage is TRBJ2-1, with 13 bases aligning to TRBD2. Germline V lookup: CDR1 SGDLS, CDR2 YYNGEE. The CDR3 is 16 amino acids. V gave up 3 bases and J gave up 8 bases; unmatched junction bases: 8.

The V and J genes are TRBV30 and TRBJ1-2, with 9 bases lining up with TRBD1. Per germline, CDR1 GTSNPN and CDR2 SVGIG (reference sequence). The CDR3 totals 12 residues. Trimming at V came to 3 bases and at J to 5 bases, leaving 1 base not matched to a gene. The CDR3 spells CAWSGTGYGYTF. The CDR3 bases are TGTGCCTGGAGCGGGACAGGGTATGGCTACACCTTC.

This chain links TRBV18 with TRBJ1-1; TRBD1 is a possible D gene (5 bases). V was clipped by 1 base and J by 5 bases, with 11 bases between them. CDR1 and CDR2 (germline): KGHSH, LQKENI. The CDR3 is made up of 14 amino acids. As DNA, the CDR3 is TGTGCCAGCTCACCACTGGACAAGGGGACTGAAGCTTTCTTT. This codes for CASSPLDKGTEAFF.

This chain uses TRBV9 with TRBJ2-5; 10 bases line up with TRBD2. The CDR3 is 16 amino acids. Germline V gene data show CDR1 as SGDLS and CDR2 as YYNGEE. V gave up 0 bases and J gave up 5 bases; unmatched junction bases: 7. The CDR3 reads CASSVGLGLALETQYF. The CDR3 region has the DNA TGTGCCAGCAGCGTAGGATTGGGACTAGCGTTGGAGACCCAGTACTTC. Supplemented by reference TRBV9 and TRBJ2-5, the full variable domain reads DSGVTQTPKHLITATGQRVTLRCSPRSGDLSVYWYQQSLDQGLQFLIQYYNGEERAKGNILERFSAQQFPDLHSELNLSSLELGDSALYFCASSVGLGLALETQYFGPGTRLLVL.

The CDR3 nucleotides are TGTGCCAGCTCACCACCCCCCCAGGGTAGGGATACGCAGTATTTT. Encoded protein: CASSPPPQGRDTQYF. The chain joins TRBV18 to TRBJ2-3, with a possible D match to TRBD1 (5 bases). The CDR3 covers 15 residues. Germline V gives CDR1 KGHSH, CDR2 LQKENI. Trimming took 0 bases from V and 6 from J, leaving 13 bases between them.

This clone turned up a few times. This chain links TRBV6-2 or TRBV6-3 with TRBJ1-5, with D tentatively TRBD1 (5 bases). Germline V gives CDR1 MNHEY, CDR2 SVGEGT. The V end was cut by 6 bases, the J end by 7 bases, with 22 bases between. The CDR3 length is 16 residues. The CDR3 sequence is CASSPRRGRVGQPQHF. CDR3 bases: TGTGCCAGCAGCCCCCGGCGAGGCAGGGTCGGCCAGCCCCAGCATTTT.

This chain connects TRBV7-9 to TRBJ1-3; D uncertain. Per germline, CDR1 SEHNR and CDR2 FQNEAQ (reference sequence). Trimming took 2 bases from V and 0 from J, leaving 20 bases between them. The CDR3 contains 19 residues. For the CDR3, the DNA is TGTGCCAGCAGCTTATTGGGAGGGTGGACCGCGAACTCTGGAAACACCATATATTTT. Residues: CASSLLGGWTANSGNTIYF.

This chain joins TRBV5-1 and TRBJ2-2; TRBD1 matches at 9 bases. The CDR3 spans 15 residues. In germline, CDR1 is SGHRS, CDR2 YFSETQ. J lost 3 bases, V lost 4 bases, and 4 bases had no gene match. CDR3 loop: CASSQQGADTGELFF. As DNA, the CDR3 is TGCGCCAGCAGCCAACAGGGGGCGGACACCGGGGAGCTGTTTTTT.

The V and J genes are TRBV7-3 and TRBJ2-1, with 13 bases that match TRBD2. CDR1 SGHTA and CDR2 FQGTGA come from the germline V gene. The J segment lost 7 bases and the V segment lost 5 bases, leaving 2 bases of the junction unmatched. This CDR3 comprises 14 residues. This CDR3 is CASSAGLAGNEQFF. In DNA, the CDR3 is TGTGCCAGCAGCGCGGGACTAGCGGGGAATGAGCAGTTCTTC.

This chain links TRBV15 with TRBJ1-5, with D unclear. Trimming left V 6 bases short and J 1 base short, with 10 bases between. The germline V gene encodes CDR1 LNHNV and CDR2 YYDKDF (reference sequence). CDR3 length: 14 residues. The CDR3 nucleotides read TGTGCCACCAGTCCCGGGGAAAGCAATCAGCCCCAGCATTTT. This encodes CATSPGESNQPQHF.

The V call is TRBV5-6, the J call TRBJ1-6, with 9 bases lining up with TRBD1. Trimming took 2 bases from V and 7 from J; bases not matched to a gene: 10. This CDR3 spans 17 amino acids. CDR1 is SGHDT and CDR2 is YYEEEE in the germline V gene. CDR3 sequence reads: CASSFLGDRALNSPLHF. In nucleotides, the CDR3 is TGTGCCAGCAGCTTCCTTGGGGACAGGGCCCTAAATTCACCCCTCCACTTT. Supplemented by reference TRBV5-6 and TRBJ1-6, the full variable domain reads DAGVTQSPTHLIKTRGQQVTLRCSPKSGHDTVSWYQQALGQGPQFIFQYYEEEERQRGNFPDRFSGHQFPNYSSELNVNALLLGDSALYLCASSFLGDRALNSPLHFGNGTRLTVT.

The CDR3 DNA follows: TGTGCCAGCAGCCGATCAGGGGAGAATCAGCCCCAGCATTTT. Protein product: CASSRSGENQPQHF. The chain is built from TRBV3-1 (or the pseudogene TRBV3-2) and TRBJ1-5, with D tentatively TRBD1 (6 bases). The CDR3 length is 14 residues. Germline V gene data show CDR1 as LGHDT and CDR2 as YNNKEL (reference sequence). Between the trimmed V and J ends, which lost 4 bases and 4 bases, there was a span of 11 bases.

This clone has a handful of counts. The V gene is TRBV7-2, the J gene TRBJ1-2; D is perhaps TRBD1 (6 bases). From germline, CDR1 is SGHTA and CDR2 FQGNSA. This CDR3 contains 15 residues. V was pared by 7 bases and J by 1 base, with 16 bases between. The CDR3 protein is CASTNSGQDNYGYTF. CDR3 DNA: TGTGCCAGCACTAACTCGGGACAAGATAACTATGGCTACACCTTC.

V gene TRBV14 combines with J gene TRBJ1-1; D remains unclear. The germline V gene encodes CDR1 SGHDN and CDR2 FVKESK. The ends were cut back, 2 bases at V and 3 bases at J, with 10 bases in the middle. There are 14 residues in the CDR3. The CDR3 is CASSQIRGHTEAFF. The CDR3 DNA reads TGTGCCAGCAGCCAAATAAGAGGGCACACTGAAGCTTTCTTT.

This clone showed up just a few times. The J gene is TRBJ1-2, the V gene TRBV4-3, with unresolved D. V lost 3 bases, J lost 8 bases, and 13 bases lay in between. Germline V gene sequence: CDR1 LGHNA, CDR2 YSLEER. This CDR3 contains 13 residues. In DNA form, the CDR3 reads TGCGCCAGCAGCCAGGATGGGCAGACAGGCTACACCTTC. This sequence encodes CASSQDGQTGYTF.

The rearrangement uses TRBV5-1 and TRBJ2-3; 13 positions match TRBD2. V gave up 4 bases and J gave up 0 bases; unmatched junction bases: 8. CDR1 is SGHRS, CDR2 YFSETQ, per germline. The CDR3 spans 18 residues. The chain's CDR3 is CASSIGLAGDSSTDTQYF. For the CDR3, the DNA is TGCGCCAGCAGCATTGGACTAGCGGGGGATTCTAGCACAGATACGCAGTATTTT.

The chain joins TRBV9 to TRBJ1-4, with 8 positions matching TRBD1. There are 16 residues in the CDR3. Germline V gives CDR1 SGDLS, CDR2 YYNGEE. The junction had 8 bases not matched to a gene; V was cut back by 0 bases and J by 7 bases. The CDR3 DNA reads TGTGCCAGCAGCGTAGGGGAAAGGACAGGGCTTGAAAAACTGTTTTTT. It specifies CASSVGERTGLEKLFF. The complete variable domain, with remaining parts taken from reference TRBV9 and TRBJ1-4, reads DSGVTQTPKHLITATGQRVTLRCSPRSGDLSVYWYQQSLDQGLQFLIQYYNGEERAKGNILERFSAQQFPDLHSELNLSSLELGDSALYFCASSVGERTGLEKLFFGSGTQLSVL.

The chain couples TRBV6-5 to TRBJ2-1; a weak D match, TRBD1 (6 bases). The CDR3 spans 11 residues. The germline CDR1 and CDR2 sequences are MNHEY and SVGAGI. The ends were cut back, 6 bases at V and 10 bases at J, with 10 bases in the middle. This CDR3 reads CASRSDREQFF. CDR3 nucleotides: TGTGCCAGCAGGAGCGACAGGGAGCAGTTCTTC.

The chain combines TRBV24-1 with TRBJ2-3; the match to TRBD2 covers 10 bases. The CDR3 runs 17 residues. V lost 1 base and J lost 3; bases outside the gene matches: 6. In germline, CDR1 is KGHDR, CDR2 SFDVKD. The CDR3 DNA sequence: TGTGCCACCAGTGATTTTACCCCTAGCGGGAGTACAGATACGCAGTATTTT. Amino acid sequence: CATSDFTPSGSTDTQYF.

The J gene is TRBJ2-2, the V gene TRBV9; a possible D gene is TRBD1 (6 bases). This CDR3 spans 17 amino acids. Germline V lookup: CDR1 SGDLS, CDR2 YYNGEE. Deletions cut 2 bases from V and 0 bases from J, with 14 bases between. The CDR3 is CASSVLPGHTNTGELFF. The DNA for the CDR3 is TGTGCCAGCAGCGTTCTCCCGGGACACACGAACACCGGGGAGCTGTTTTTT.

J is TRBJ2-1 and V is TRBV7-6; no firm D call. Germline V gives CDR1 SGHVS, CDR2 FNYEAQ. The CDR3 totals 17 residues. Trimming took off 1 base at V and 0 bases at J, with 13 bases between the two ends. CDR3 protein: CASSLGPVLSSYNEQFF. CDR3 DNA: TGTGCCAGCAGCTTAGGTCCAGTCTTAAGCTCCTACAATGAGCAGTTCTTC.

CDR3 region: CASSQVVVSRSGYTF. CDR3 bases: TGCGCCAGCAGCCAAGTCGTTGTTAGTCGTTCTGGCTACACCTTC. The V gene is TRBV4-3, the J gene TRBJ1-2; D unresolved. With 1 base removed from V and 7 bases from J, the gap between germline ends came to 16 bases. Germline V CDR1 and CDR2: LGHNA, YSLEER. This CDR3 comprises 15 residues.

J is TRBJ1-1 and V is TRBV6-2 or TRBV6-3; the D is unclear. The length of the CDR3 is 14 residues. The V end lost 0 bases, the J end lost 4 bases, and 9 bases lay between the germline ends. CDR1 and CDR2 from the germline V gene are MNHEY and SVGEGT. For the CDR3, the DNA is TGTGCCAGCAGTTACTCGACTGTGGGCACTGAAGCTTTCTTT. Translated: CASSYSTVGTEAFF.